Each of the 20 T cell receptor beta chains below was sequenced from the same sample in a study of patients and donors after allogeneic stem cell transplantation. TCRdb re-derived calls from the RT-PCR reads in MiXCR, one entry per CDR3 protein. Of about 1,900 distinct CDR3 sequences listed, around 4.6% are singletons. The sequencing sample was made of blood, either unsorted or a sorted T cell fraction (not recorded which). These receptors all come from a human donor who was either an allogeneic HSCT recipient or a stem cell or donor lymphocyte infusion donor (not recorded which). It is not recorded whose cells these are; they may come from a transplant donor.

By its share, this clonotype is medium-sized (0.01 to 0.1%). The chain couples TRBV13 to TRBJ1-5; TRBD1 is a possible D gene (5 bases). CDR3 length: 15 residues. Trimming cost V 0 bases and J 6 bases, with 12 bases left between them. Germline V CDR1 and CDR2: PRHDT, FYEKMQ (reference sequence). The CDR3: CASSLGGAMGQPQHF. The CDR3 bases are TGTGCCAGCAGCTTAGGAGGGGCGATGGGTCAGCCCCAGCATTTT.

This clonotype was seen more than once but under ten times. The genes are TRBV6-5 and TRBJ1-2; possible D gene TRBD1, 6 bases. V was pared by 2 bases and J by 6 bases, with 16 bases between. The V gene's germline CDR1 is MNHEY and CDR2 SVGAGI. This CDR3 has 15 residues. The CDR3 coding sequence is TGTGCCAGCAGTTACGCCGACAGGAGAATAAATGGCTACACCTTC. Translation gives CASSYADRRINGYTF.

This clonotype is labeled as large. This chain joins TRBV25-1 and TRBJ2-3; maybe TRBD2 (6 bases). Germline V lookup: CDR1 MGHDK, CDR2 SYGVNS. The CDR3 has 15 amino acids. Trimming removed 8 bases at V and 0 bases at J, with 15 bases between. CDR3 DNA sequence: TGTGCCAGCGGTATAGGGGCGGGAAGCACAGATACGCAGTATTTT. It yields the protein CASGIGAGSTDTQYF.

V usage is TRBV3-1 and J usage is TRBJ2-2, with 11 bases that match TRBD2. The ends lost 0 bases at V and 4 bases at J; junction bases unmatched: 7. Germline V gene lookup returns CDR1 LGHDT and CDR2 YNNKEL (reference sequence). The CDR3 has 18 residues. The CDR3 sequence is CASSQDTSGSSSTGELFF. CDR3 coding DNA: TGTGCCAGCAGCCAAGACACTAGCGGGAGTTCGAGCACCGGGGAGCTGTTTTTT.

By frequency in the sample, this clonotype is medium-sized (0.01 to 0.1%). The chain joins TRBV7-6 to TRBJ2-5; D unclear. Trimming left V 2 bases short and J 4 bases short, with 11 bases between. The V gene's germline CDR1 is SGHVS and CDR2 FNYEAQ. The CDR3 has 14 residues. CDR3 nucleotides: TGTGCCAGCAGCTTACTGCTAGGTCGAGAGACCCAGTACTTC. Its protein product is CASSLLLGRETQYF.

The chain has TRBV7-2 and TRBJ2-7, with D perhaps matching TRBD1 (5 bases). This CDR3 comprises 15 residues. Germline CDR1 SGHTA, CDR2 FQGNSA. V was trimmed by 5 bases and J by 4 bases, leaving 18 bases between them. The CDR3 bases are TGTGCCAGCAGCCGCGACAGAAACTTAATATACGAGCAGTACTTC. Its protein product is CASSRDRNLIYEQYF.

Relative to its sample, this clonotype is large. The rearrangement links TRBV18 to TRBJ2-7; D is uncertain. Trimming left V 0 bases short and J 3 bases short, with 12 bases between. From germline, CDR1 is KGHSH and CDR2 LQKENI. This CDR3 is built from 15 residues. In DNA form, the CDR3 reads TGTGCCAGCTCACCACCGGCTGGAGAGCGCTACGAGCAGTACTTC. Translation: CASSPPAGERYEQYF.

The chain has TRBV20-1 and TRBJ2-1; 7 positions match TRBD2. The germline gives CDR1 DFQATT, CDR2 SNEGSKA (reference sequence). V was pared by 0 bases and J by 4 bases, with 9 bases of the junction left unmatched. The CDR3 loop spans 16 amino acids. CDR3 in DNA: TGCAGTGCTAGAGAGCTTGGGAGGGAGGATTACAATGAGCAGTTCTTC. This gives the protein CSARELGREDYNEQFF.

V and J are TRBV18 and TRBJ1-1, with D hard to call. V lost 4 bases, J lost 1 base, and 7 bases lay in between. This CDR3 has 13 amino acids. Germline V gives CDR1 KGHSH, CDR2 LQKENI. CDR3 sequence: CASSLAANTEAFF. CDR3 nucleotide sequence: TGTGCCAGCTCACTGGCAGCGAACACTGAAGCTTTCTTT.

The chain employs TRBV7-9 and TRBJ1-2; 9 nucleotides agree with TRBD1. CDR3 length equals 13 residues. Trimming at V came to 4 bases and at J to 5 bases, leaving 2 bases not matched to a gene. Germline CDR1 and CDR2: SEHNR and FQNEAQ (reference sequence). In DNA form, the CDR3 reads TGTGCCAGCAGCTGGACAGGGGAGTATGGCTACACCTTC. It translates to CASSWTGEYGYTF.

Judged by abundance, this clonotype is medium-sized. The chain combines TRBV29-1 with TRBJ2-7, with 7 bases identical to TRBD1. The CDR3 runs 12 residues. Germline assignment: CDR1 SQVTM and CDR2 ANQGSEA. Trimming at V came to 5 bases and at J to 6 bases, leaving 7 bases not matched to a gene. Here the CDR3 DNA reads TGCAGCGTTAGACGACAGGGTTCCGAGCAGTACTTC. Residues: CSVRRQGSEQYF.

This clonotype is labeled medium-sized. One end of the junction is discordant with germline, which a read error may explain. CDR3 amino acids: CASSLSGTSREQFF. The CDR3 DNA follows: TGTGCTAGCAGCTTATCCGGGACTAGCCGTGAGCAGTTCTTC. The chain uses TRBV7-7 and TRBJ2-1; the match to TRBD2 covers 9 bases. The CDR3 is made up of 14 amino acids. CDR1 and CDR2 (germline): SSHAT, FNYEAQ (reference sequence).

This clonotype is judged medium-sized (0.01 to 0.1%). The V and J genes are TRBV10-1 and TRBJ2-4; D is unresolved. CDR3 length equals 14 residues. Trimming took 5 bases from V and 0 from J, leaving 8 bases between them. Per germline, CDR1 WNHNN and CDR2 SYGVQD (reference sequence). Here the CDR3 reads CASSSQQAKNIQYF. The DNA for the CDR3 is TGCGCCAGCAGTAGCCAGCAAGCCAAAAACATTCAGTACTTC.

The table lists this clonotype with a few counts. In DNA, the CDR3 is TGTGCCAGCCGAGGGAGCCGTGAGCAGTTCTTC. This gives the protein CASRGSREQFF. This chain uses TRBV7-6 with TRBJ2-1; perhaps TRBD2 as D (5 bases). From germline, CDR1 is SGHVS and CDR2 FNYEAQ. The CDR3 runs to 11 residues. Trimming shortened V by 8 bases and J by 9 bases, and 11 bases separated the two germline ends.

Sample share makes this clonotype medium-sized. The chain recombines TRBV10-3 with TRBJ2-7, with D possibly being TRBD2 (6 bases). Germline V gene data show CDR1 as ENHRY and CDR2 as SYGVKD. The CDR3 length is 13 residues. V lost 6 bases and J 2 bases, leaving 11 bases between the germline ends. For the CDR3, the DNA is TGTGCCATCAGCGCGGGACCAGCCTACGAGCAGTACTTC. Protein product: CAISAGPAYEQYF.

This clonotype counts as medium-sized. This rearrangement joins TRBV5-6 to TRBJ2-2; TRBD1 aligns across 7 bases. Germline-derived CDR1 and CDR2 are SGHDT and YYEEEE. The CDR3 covers 14 residues. V lost 4 bases to trimming and J lost 7 bases; unmatched junction nucleotides: 7. The CDR3 region has the DNA TGTGCCAGCAGCCCCAGGGGGTATGGCGGGGAGCTGTTTTTT. It is translated as CASSPRGYGGELFF.

This rearrangement joins TRBV7-9 to TRBJ2-3, with D uncertain. Germline CDR1 is SEHNR and CDR2 is FQNEAQ (reference sequence). CDR3 length: 13 amino acids. Trimming left V 3 bases short and J 4 bases short, with 8 bases between. CDR3 amino acids: CASSLSIADTQYF. In DNA form, the CDR3 reads TGTGCCAGCAGCTTGTCAATCGCAGATACGCAGTATTTT.

By frequency in the sample, this clonotype is medium-sized. The chain couples TRBV18 to TRBJ2-5; D gene unclear. Germline V gene lookup returns CDR1 KGHSH and CDR2 LQKENI. CDR3 length: 12 amino acids. Trimming shortened V by 1 base and J by 0 bases, and 0 bases separated the two germline ends. The CDR3 sequence is CASSPHQETQYF. CDR3 nucleotide sequence: TGTGCCAGCTCACCACACCAAGAGACCCAGTACTTC.

In its sample, this clonotype ranks as medium-sized. The chain employs TRBV29-1 and TRBJ2-5; tentative D call: TRBD2 (6 bases). CDR1 is SQVTM and CDR2 is ANQGSEA in the germline V gene. CDR3 size: 12 residues. V gave up 3 bases and J gave up 5 bases, with 10 bases separating them. The CDR3 DNA sequence: TGCAGCGTTGACCGGGGGTGGGAGACCCAGTACTTC. Protein: CSVDRGWETQYF.

The V gene is TRBV5-5, the J gene TRBJ2-5; D is ambiguous. V was pared by 4 bases and J by 3 bases, with 13 bases between. This CDR3 has 14 amino acids. Germline V gene lookup returns CDR1 SGHKS and CDR2 YYEKEE (reference sequence). The CDR3 DNA reads TGTGCCAGCAGCGACCTCAGCATCAAAGAGACCCAGTACTTC. It yields the protein CASSDLSIKETQYF.